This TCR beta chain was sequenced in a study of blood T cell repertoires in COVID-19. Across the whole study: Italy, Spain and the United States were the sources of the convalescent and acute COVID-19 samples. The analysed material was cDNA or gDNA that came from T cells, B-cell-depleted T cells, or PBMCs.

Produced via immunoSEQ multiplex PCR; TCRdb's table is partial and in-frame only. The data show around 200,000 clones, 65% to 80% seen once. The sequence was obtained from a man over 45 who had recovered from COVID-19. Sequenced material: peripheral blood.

CDR3 sequence reads: CASSLEGGRETQYF. The CDR3, as DNA: TGTGCCAGCAGTTTAGAGGGCGGGAGAGAGACCCAGTACTTC. The rearrangement links TRBV27 to TRBJ2-5; 7 nucleotides agree with TRBD2. CDR1 and CDR2 from the germline V gene are MNHEY and SMNVEV (reference sequence). V shed 2 bases and J 4 bases; nucleotides not matched to a gene: 4. This CDR3 comprises 14 residues.